This T cell receptor beta chain was identified in a study of T cell responses to AZD1222 COVID-19 vaccine. V lost 4 bases and J lost 6, with 9 bases in between. In germline, CDR1 is DFQATT, CDR2 SNEGSKA (reference sequence). CDR3 length equals 11 residues. The data were produced by immunoSEQ multiplex PCR, yet TCRdb's version contains in-frame clones alone and is incomplete. This table has 200,000 or so clones, roughly 93% appearing once. This TCR was recovered from an adult in good health. Sequencing used peripheral blood, obtained on day 0 of AZD1222 vaccination. The chain has TRBV20-1 and TRBJ1-2, with D possibly being TRBD1 (5 bases). The CDR3 nucleotides are TGCAGTGCTAACAGAGGGGATGGCTACACCTTC. Translation: CSANRGDGYTF.